This is a list of T cell receptor beta chains from one sample in a study of response to subunit inactivated influenza vaccine. TCRdb analysed the RT-PCR reads with MiXCR anew, one entry per CDR3 protein. The sample has around 750,000 distinct CDR3 sequences; 21% are singletons. Sequencing used PBMCs from blood, obtained more than 4 days after vaccination. These receptor sequences come from a man in his forties or fifties who received an inactivated influenza vaccine. The CDR3 runs from the conserved cysteine through the conserved F or W. The order of the fields is V gene, clone size, D gene, J gene, CDR3 protein, CDR3 DNA. A D gene is named only where the DNA matches it firmly. The size field is filled for only some rows; it gives once, few, many or a size class.

v_gene: TRBV6-1
abundance: few
d_gene: TRBD1
j_gene: TRBJ2-7
CDR3aa: CASSKPPGQLAYEQYF
CDR3nt: TGTGCCAGCAGTAAGCCCCCGGGACAGCTAGCCTACGAGCAGTACTTC

v_gene: TRBV6-1
abundance: few
d_gene: NA
j_gene: TRBJ1-1
CDR3aa: CASCRGASDGAFF
CDR3nt: TGTGCCAGCTGTAGGGGGGCGAGTGATGGGGCTTTCTTT

v_gene: TRBV11-2
abundance: NA
d_gene: TRBD2
j_gene: TRBJ2-3
CDR3aa: CASSSGLPTDTQYF
CDR3nt: TGTGCCAGCAGCTCGGGACTACCAACAGATACGCAGTATTTT

v_gene: TRBV20-1
abundance: NA
d_gene: NA
j_gene: TRBJ1-6
CDR3aa: CSASNGISYNSPLHF
CDR3nt: TGCAGTGCTAGCAACGGAATCTCCTATAATTCACCCCTCCACTTT

v_gene: TRBV29-1
abundance: many
d_gene: NA
j_gene: TRBJ2-1
CDR3aa: CSVDFYNEQFF
CDR3nt: TGCAGCGTTGATTTCTACAATGAGCAGTTCTTC

v_gene: TRBV20-1
abundance: few
d_gene: NA
j_gene: TRBJ2-7
CDR3aa: CSARDSRDEQYF
CDR3nt: TGCAGTGCTAGAGATTCCAGGGACGAGCAGTACTTC

v_gene: TRBV5-1
abundance: NA
d_gene: NA
j_gene: TRBJ2-1
CDR3aa: CASSLAGRYTNEQFF
CDR3nt: TGCGCCAGCAGCTTGGCGGGGAGATATACGAATGAGCAGTTCTTC

v_gene: TRBV7-6
abundance: NA
d_gene: NA
j_gene: TRBJ2-1
CDR3aa: CASSPSRWGYNEQFF
CDR3nt: TGTGCCAGCAGCCCAAGCCGGTGGGGGTACAATGAGCAGTTCTTC

v_gene: TRBV7-2
abundance: few
d_gene: NA
j_gene: TRBJ1-1
CDR3aa: CASSARPTEAFF
CDR3nt: TGTGCCAGCAGCGCCAGGCCTACCGAAGCTTTCTTT

v_gene: TRBV21-1
abundance: NA
d_gene: NA
j_gene: TRBJ2-1
CDR3aa: CASSSRGLAGGKSSYNEQFF
CDR3nt: TGTGCCAGCAGCTCCCGAGGGCTAGCGGGGGGGAAGAGCTCCTACAATGAGCAGTTCTTC

v_gene: TRBV29-1
abundance: NA
d_gene: NA
j_gene: TRBJ1-1
CDR3aa: CSAIGERKAFF
CDR3nt: TGCAGCGCCATCGGTGAGAGAAAAGCTTTCTTT

v_gene: TRBV20-1
abundance: NA
d_gene: TRBD2
j_gene: TRBJ2-3
CDR3aa: CSARDLQRLADYTDTQYF
CDR3nt: TGCAGTGCTAGAGATCTACAGCGGCTAGCGGATTACACAGATACGCAGTATTTT

v_gene: TRBV7-9
abundance: NA
d_gene: NA
j_gene: TRBJ2-5
CDR3aa: CASSFATAAGETQYF
CDR3nt: TGTGCCAGCAGCTTCGCTACCGCCGCTGGTGAGACCCAGTACTTC

v_gene: TRBV7-2
abundance: few
d_gene: NA
j_gene: TRBJ2-2
CDR3aa: CASTLRASRGAGELFF
CDR3nt: TGTGCCAGCACCCTCCGGGCAAGCAGAGGGGCCGGGGAGCTGTTTTTT

v_gene: TRBV12-3/TRBV12-4
abundance: NA
d_gene: NA
j_gene: TRBJ2-3
CDR3aa: CASVGDTDTQYF
CDR3nt: TGTGCCAGCGTCGGGGACACAGATACGCAGTATTTT

v_gene: TRBV20-1
abundance: NA
d_gene: NA
j_gene: TRBJ2-1
CDR3aa: CSARVPPAEQFF
CDR3nt: TGCAGTGCTAGAGTACCCCCTGCGGAGCAGTTCTTC

v_gene: TRBV28
abundance: few
d_gene: NA
j_gene: TRBJ2-7
CDR3aa: CASSPTGDPKQYF
CDR3nt: TGTGCCAGCAGTCCCACCGGGGACCCCAAGCAGTACTTC

v_gene: TRBV4-3
abundance: NA
d_gene: NA
j_gene: TRBJ2-3
CDR3aa: CASSRVSTAGPDTQYF
CDR3nt: TGCGCCAGCAGCCGAGTTAGTACGGCGGGTCCAGATACGCAGTATTTT

v_gene: TRBV3-1
abundance: NA
d_gene: NA
j_gene: TRBJ2-7
CDR3aa: CASSNPGTSEQYF
CDR3nt: TGTGCCAGCAGCAACCCCGGGACCTCCGAGCAGTACTTC

v_gene: TRBV20-1
abundance: NA
d_gene: TRBD2
j_gene: TRBJ2-3
CDR3aa: CSATGLADSTDTQYF
CDR3nt: TGCAGTGCGACCGGACTAGCGGATAGCACAGATACGCAGTATTTT

v_gene: TRBV5-1
abundance: NA
d_gene: NA
j_gene: TRBJ2-4
CDR3aa: CASSGGQAKNIQYF
CDR3nt: TGCGCCAGCAGCGGGGGTCAAGCCAAAAACATTCAGTACTTC

v_gene: TRBV27
abundance: NA
d_gene: NA
j_gene: TRBJ2-7
CDR3aa: CASSLFPPKVRGEQYF
CDR3nt: TGTGCCAGCAGTTTATTCCCCCCTAAGGTCCGGGGCGAGCAGTACTTC

v_gene: TRBV29-1
abundance: NA
d_gene: NA
j_gene: TRBJ2-1
CDR3aa: CSVGGLGGASNEQFF
CDR3nt: TGCAGCGTTGGGGGATTAGGGGGGGCCAGCAATGAGCAGTTCTTC

v_gene: TRBV10-3
abundance: NA
d_gene: TRBD2
j_gene: TRBJ2-7
CDR3aa: CAISELGGGYEQYF
CDR3nt: TGTGCCATCAGTGAGCTTGGCGGGGGGTACGAGCAGTACTTC